The rows below give T cell receptor beta chains drawn from one sample of a study of Graves' ophthalmopathy and Graves' hyperthyroidism. TCRdb analysed the multiplex PCR reads with MiXCR anew, one entry per CDR3 protein. The profile shows about 660,000 distinct CDR3 sequences, 35% to 50% of them singletons. The sequenced sample consisted of peripheral blood. Receptors were obtained from an adult man with Graves' ophthalmopathy. CDR3s include the opening cysteine and the closing phenylalanine or tryptophan. The D gene is left open where the match is weak. The size of a clone is reported for some rows only, either as once, few or many, or as a class for expanded clones.

D gene,V gene,J gene,CDR3 length,clone size,CDR3 protein,CDR3 DNA
-,TRBV12-3/TRBV12-4,TRBJ2-5,15,many,CASSPQRAGLETQYF,TGTGCCAGCAGTCCGCAACGGGCGGGGCTGGAGACCCAGTACTTC
-,TRBV15,TRBJ1-2,11,-,CATSPGGGYTF,TGTGCCACCAGCCCAGGAGGCGGCTACACCTTC
-,TRBV24-1,TRBJ1-2,13,-,CAPRLASEFGYTF,TGTGCTCCCCGTTTGGCCTCCGAGTTTGGCTACACCTTC
TRBD2,TRBV19,TRBJ2-7,16,many,CASSSNRDYRTYEQYF,TGTGCCAGTAGTTCAAACCGGGACTATCGCACTTACGAGCAGTACTTC
-,TRBV24-1,TRBJ2-1,12,few,CATSGRDNEQFF,TGTGCCACCAGTGGCCGAGACAATGAGCAGTTCTTC
TRBD1,TRBV24-1,TRBJ2-2,16,many,CATSDSGTALTGELFF,TGTGCCACCAGTGATTCCGGGACAGCCCTCACCGGGGAGCTGTTTTTT
TRBD1,TRBV20-1,TRBJ2-2,14,many,CSARDDRGTGELFF,TGCAGTGCTAGAGACGACAGGGGGACCGGGGAGCTGTTTTTT
-,TRBV7-9,TRBJ1-2,16,many,CASSLVYSRGDYGYTF,TGTGCCAGCAGCTTAGTCTACAGTAGGGGAGACTATGGCTACACCTTC
TRBD2,TRBV29-1,TRBJ2-1,13,-,CSVSGTSGREQFF,TGCAGCGTCTCCGGGACTAGCGGGAGAGAGCAGTTCTTC
TRBD1,TRBV27,TRBJ1-2,14,-,CASSPGTGGAGYTF,TGTGCCAGCAGTCCCGGGACAGGGGGAGCAGGCTACACCTTC
-,TRBV9,TRBJ1-2,15,many,CASSVGTALQQGYTF,TGTGCCAGCAGCGTAGGCACAGCCCTTCAGCAGGGCTACACCTTC
TRBD1,TRBV9,TRBJ1-2,16,-,CASSVSAGGVDYGYTF,TGTGCCAGCAGCGTCTCAGCAGGGGGCGTCGACTATGGCTACACCTTC
TRBD1,TRBV7-2,TRBJ1-5,15,-,CASSPGTGFDQPQHF,TGTGCCAGCAGCCCCGGGACAGGGTTTGATCAGCCCCAGCATTTT
-,TRBV4-1,TRBJ2-5,13,many,CASSHPRGETQYF,TGCGCCAGCAGTCATCCTAGGGGGGAGACCCAGTACTTC
TRBD1,TRBV2,TRBJ1-4,13,-,CASSGDRVRRLFF,TGTGCCAGCAGTGGGGACAGGGTACGGAGACTGTTTTTT